This T cell receptor beta chain was captured in a study of T cells in Graves' hyperthyroidism and ophthalmopathy. Study details: The authors collected peripheral blood at initial diagnosis, before any treatment.

Patients aged 18 to 65 with hyperthyroidism were newly diagnosed, with duration under 2 months. Diagnostic assessment was based on clinical symptoms, serum thyroxine and TRAb, thyroid ultrasound and orbital computed tomography. This clonotype was counted at least ten times. TCR beta CDR3 region amplification was performed from RNA transcripts. First-round RT-PCR of the TCR CDR3 relied on the HTBI primer set. TCRdb reanalysed the multiplex PCR reads using MiXCR and keeps one entry per CDR3 protein. The sample holds nearly 750,000 distinct CDR3 sequences, around a third seen once. Germline V gives CDR1 SGHTA, CDR2 FQGNSA. CDR3 length: 13 residues. Deletions cut 3 bases from V and 5 bases from J, with 11 bases between.

The receptor was derived from a woman in her 40s with Graves' hyperthyroidism. V gene TRBV7-2 combines with J gene TRBJ2-7, with D uncertain. The sequenced sample was blood. The chain's CDR3 is CASSFGHLDEQYF. CDR3 in DNA: TGTGCCAGCAGCTTCGGGCATCTAGACGAGCAGTACTTC.